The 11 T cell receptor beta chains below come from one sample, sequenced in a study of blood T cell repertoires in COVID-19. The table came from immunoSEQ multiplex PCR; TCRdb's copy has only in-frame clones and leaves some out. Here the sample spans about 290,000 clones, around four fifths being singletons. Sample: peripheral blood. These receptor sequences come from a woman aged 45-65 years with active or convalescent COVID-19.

In DNA, the CDR3 is TGTGCCAGCAGCTCTCTCGCGGGAGGGCCGGAAGCCTACAATGAGCAGTTCTTC. Protein sequence: CASSSLAGGPEAYNEQFF. J is TRBJ2-1 and V is TRBV7-9, with 9 bases identical to TRBD2. The CDR3 is 18 residues long. The ends lost 4 bases at V and 2 bases at J; junction bases unmatched: 12. Germline V gene sequence: CDR1 SEHNR, CDR2 FQNEAQ (reference sequence).

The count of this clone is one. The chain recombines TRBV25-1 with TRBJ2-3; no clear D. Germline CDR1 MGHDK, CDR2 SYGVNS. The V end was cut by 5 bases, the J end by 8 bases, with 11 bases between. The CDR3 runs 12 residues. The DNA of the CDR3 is TGTGCCAGCAGTCCCCGACATGGTACGCAGTATTTT. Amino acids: CASSPRHGTQYF.

DNA of the CDR3: TGTGCCAGCAGCTTTGACGGGACTTATACCCCCACAGTGATGCAGTATTTT. Protein: CASSFDGTYTPTVMQYF. This rearrangement joins TRBV12-1 to TRBJ2-3; the table's D call TRBD2 went unverified against the DNA. TRBV12-1 is deemed a pseudogene. The CDR3 extends over 17 amino acids.

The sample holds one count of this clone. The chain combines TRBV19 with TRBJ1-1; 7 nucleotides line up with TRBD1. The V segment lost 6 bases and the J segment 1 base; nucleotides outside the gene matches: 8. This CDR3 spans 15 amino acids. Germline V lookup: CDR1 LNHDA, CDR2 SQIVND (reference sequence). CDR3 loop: CASRALTGRNTEAFF. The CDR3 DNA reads TGTGCCAGTAGGGCCCTGACAGGGCGGAACACTGAAGCTTTCTTT.

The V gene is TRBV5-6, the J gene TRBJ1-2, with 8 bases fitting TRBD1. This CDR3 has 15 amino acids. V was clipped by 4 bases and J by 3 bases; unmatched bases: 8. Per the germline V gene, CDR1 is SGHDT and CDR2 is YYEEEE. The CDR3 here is CASSPHRGGDYGYTF. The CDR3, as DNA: TGTGCCAGCAGCCCACACAGGGGGGGGGACTATGGCTACACCTTC. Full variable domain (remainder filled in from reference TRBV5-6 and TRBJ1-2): DAGVTQSPTHLIKTRGQQVTLRCSPKSGHDTVSWYQQALGQGPQFIFQYYEEEERQRGNFPDRFSGHQFPNYSSELNVNALLLGDSALYLCASSPHRGGDYGYTFGSGTRLTVV.

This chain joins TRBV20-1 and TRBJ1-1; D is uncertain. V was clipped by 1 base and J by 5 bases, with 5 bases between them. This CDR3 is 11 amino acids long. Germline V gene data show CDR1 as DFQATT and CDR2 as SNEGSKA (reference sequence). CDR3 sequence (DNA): TGCAGTGCTAGAGGGAGGACTGAAGCTTTCTTT. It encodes CSARGRTEAFF.

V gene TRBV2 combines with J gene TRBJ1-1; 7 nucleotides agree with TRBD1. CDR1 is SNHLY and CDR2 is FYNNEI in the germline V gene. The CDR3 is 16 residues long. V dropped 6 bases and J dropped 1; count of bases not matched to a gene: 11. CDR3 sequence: CASRARDRIKNTEAFF. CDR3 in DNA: TGTGCCAGCAGGGCCCGGGACAGAATTAAGAACACTGAAGCTTTCTTT. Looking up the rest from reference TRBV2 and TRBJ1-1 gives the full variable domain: EPEVTQTPSHQVTQMGQEVILRCVPISNHLYFYWYRQILGQKVEFLVSFYNNEISEKSEIFDDQFSVERPDGSNFTLKIRSTKLEDSAMYFCASRARDRIKNTEAFFGQGTRLTVV.

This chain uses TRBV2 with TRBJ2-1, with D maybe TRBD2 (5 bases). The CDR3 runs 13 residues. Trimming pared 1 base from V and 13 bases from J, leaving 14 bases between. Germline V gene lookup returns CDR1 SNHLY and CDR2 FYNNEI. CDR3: CASSEGEGELQFF. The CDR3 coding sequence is TGTGCCAGCAGTGAAGGAGAGGGAGAATTACAGTTCTTC. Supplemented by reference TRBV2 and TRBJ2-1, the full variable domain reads EPEVTQTPSHQVTQMGQEVILRCVPISNHLYFYWYRQILGQKVEFLVSFYNNEISEKSEIFDDQFSVERPDGSNFTLKIRSTKLEDSAMYFCASSEGEGELQFFGPGTRLTVL.

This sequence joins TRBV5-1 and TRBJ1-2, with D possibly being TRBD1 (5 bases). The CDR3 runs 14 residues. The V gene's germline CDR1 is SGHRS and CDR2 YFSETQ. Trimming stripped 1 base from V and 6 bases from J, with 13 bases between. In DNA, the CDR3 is TGCGCCAGCAGCTTGATGGGGCCCGAGAATGGCTACACCTTC. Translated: CASSLMGPENGYTF.

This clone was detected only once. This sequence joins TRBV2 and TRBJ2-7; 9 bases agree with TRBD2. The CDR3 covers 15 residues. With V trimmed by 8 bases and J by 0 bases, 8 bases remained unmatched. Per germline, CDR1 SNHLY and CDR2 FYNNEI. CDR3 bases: TGTGCCAGCCCCCCGACTAGCGGAAGCTCCTACGAGCAGTACTTC. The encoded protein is CASPPTSGSSYEQYF.

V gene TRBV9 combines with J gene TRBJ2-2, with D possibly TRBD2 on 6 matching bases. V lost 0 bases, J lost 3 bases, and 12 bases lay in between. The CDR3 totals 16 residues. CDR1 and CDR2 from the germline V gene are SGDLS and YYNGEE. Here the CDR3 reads CASSVAPGSHTGELFF. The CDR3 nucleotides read TGTGCCAGCAGCGTAGCCCCCGGGAGCCACACCGGGGAGCTGTTTTTT.